These T cell receptor beta chains were read from a single sample in a study of shared clonotypes between healthy human individuals. Generated by immunoSEQ multiplex PCR, the TCRdb table keeps only in-frame clones and is missing some. The table records around 2,100,000 clones, just under 95% of them present only once. The specimen was naive CD8+ T cells sorted from blood. These receptor sequences come from a man between 18 and 35 years old in good health. Each CDR3 is given with its conserved first and last residue. The D gene is left open where the match is weak. The size field is filled for only some rows; it gives once, few, many or a size class.

abundance	v_gene	d_gene	j_gene	CDR3nt	CDR3aa
NA	TRBV7-6	NA	TRBJ2-7	TGTGCCAGCAGCTTAGCGGAGACCTACGAGCAGTACTTC	CASSLAETYEQYF
NA	TRBV11-2	TRBD2	TRBJ2-3	TGTGCCAGCAGCTTATGGGGGGGAGAGGTCACAGATACGCAGTATTTT	CASSLWGGEVTDTQYF
NA	TRBV6-5	NA	TRBJ1-2	TGTGCCAGCAGTCTCGACAACGGAGGCTACACCTTC	CASSLDNGGYTF
NA	TRBV27	TRBD2	TRBJ2-3	TGTGCCAGCAGCCCTCATTTCGGGCTAGCGGATACCACAGATACGCAGTATTTT	CASSPHFGLADTTDTQYF
NA	TRBV6-6	TRBD2	TRBJ2-3	TGTGCCAGCACCGACCTAGCGGGAGGTTGGGATACGCAGTATTTT	CASTDLAGGWDTQYF
NA	TRBV5-6	TRBD1	TRBJ2-7	TGTGCCAGCAGCCCCGGCTGGGACAGCTACGAGCAGTACTTC	CASSPGWDSYEQYF
NA	TRBV7-9	NA	TRBJ2-2	TGTGCCAGCAGCGAAGGGGGGCTGAGCACCGGGGAGCTGTTTTTT	CASSEGGLSTGELFF
once	TRBV7-8	TRBD2	TRBJ2-7	TGTGCCAGCAGCTTTCCCACTAGCGGGGGATCCTACGAGCAGTACTTC	CASSFPTSGGSYEQYF
NA	TRBV19	TRBD2	TRBJ2-5	TGTGCCAGTAGTATCTGGACTAGCGGGGGCCCGTACCAAGAGACCCAGTACTTC	CASSIWTSGGPYQETQYF
NA	TRBV9	NA	TRBJ1-5	TGTGCCAGCAGCGCCGGGACGGATAGCAATCAGCCCCAGCATTTT	CASSAGTDSNQPQHF
NA	TRBV7-2	NA	TRBJ2-7	TGTGCCAGCAGCTTAGATGGAGCGCCCCGGTACTTC	CASSLDGAPRYF
once	TRBV2	NA	TRBJ1-1	TGTGCCAGCAGTGCCATACTTGAGATAAACACTGAAGCTTTCTTT	CASSAILEINTEAFF
NA	TRBV4-3	NA	TRBJ1-1	TGCGCCAGCAGCCCCTACCCAGGAGTTGAAGCTTTCTTT	CASSPYPGVEAFF
NA	TRBV19	TRBD2	TRBJ2-7	TGTGCCAGTAGGCCTACTAGCGGCAGTGTCTACGAGCAGTACTTC	CASRPTSGSVYEQYF
NA	TRBV7-9	NA	TRBJ2-3	TGTGCCAGCAGCTTATCCGAGACAGATACGCAGTATTTT	CASSLSETDTQYF
NA	TRBV7-2	TRBD2	TRBJ2-7	TGTGCCAGCAGCCTACATAGCGGGAGTAGGGTTGACGAGCAGTACTTC	CASSLHSGSRVDEQYF
once	TRBV27	NA	TRBJ2-1	TGTGCCAGCAGTGGGACATCTACCCCCCACAATGAGCAGTTCTTC	CASSGTSTPHNEQFF
NA	TRBV7-9	NA	TRBJ2-3	TGTGCCAGCAGCTCCATACCCAGGGGCCCGAGCACAGATACGCAGTATTTT	CASSSIPRGPSTDTQYF
NA	TRBV10-3	NA	TRBJ1-1	TGTGCCATCAGTGAGTCAGGAGGGGTGGCTGAAGCTTTCTTT	CAISESGGVAEAFF
NA	TRBV28	TRBD1	TRBJ2-3	TGTGCCAGCAGCCCGACCCTGGGACAGGGGGACACAGATACGCAGTATTTT	CASSPTLGQGDTDTQYF
NA	TRBV6-1	NA	TRBJ2-7	TGTGCCAGCAGTGACAGTCCGAGGGGGGTCTCCTACGAGCAGTACTTC	CASSDSPRGVSYEQYF
NA	TRBV5-6	TRBD1	TRBJ1-2	TGTGCCAGCAGCGTACTCGGACAGGGTGTTTTCTATGGCTACACCTTC	CASSVLGQGVFYGYTF
NA	TRBV7-3	NA	TRBJ2-7	TGTGCCAGCAGCAACAGGTCTAAAAGACTCTACGAGCAGTACTTC	CASSNRSKRLYEQYF
NA	TRBV7-9	NA	TRBJ2-3	TGTGCCAGCAGCTTAGCGGTAGCCATCACAGATACGCAGTATTTT	CASSLAVAITDTQYF
NA	TRBV4-1	NA	TRBJ2-2	TGCGCCAGCAGCCAAGTAGGGGCCGGGGAGCTGTTTTTT	CASSQVGAGELFF
NA	TRBV5-1	NA	TRBJ1-3	TGCGCCAGCAGCTTGGATCCGGGAACTGGAAACACCATATATTTT	CASSLDPGTGNTIYF
NA	TRBV27	NA	TRBJ2-2	TGTGCCAGCAGCCCGACTAACACCGGGGAGCTGTTTTTT	CASSPTNTGELFF
NA	TRBV7-9	NA	TRBJ2-3	TGTGCCAGCAGCTTCGGCAGGGTTGCAGATACGCAGTATTTT	CASSFGRVADTQYF
NA	TRBV27	NA	TRBJ2-1	TGTGCCAGCAGTTTATCGGCCATCAGGGTTAATGAGCAGTTCTTC	CASSLSAIRVNEQFF
NA	TRBV23-1	NA	TRBJ2-2	TGCGCCAGCAGTCCCACGGCACAGGGAGCCGGGGAGCTGTTTTTT	CASSPTAQGAGELFF
NA	TRBV13	TRBD2	TRBJ2-3	TGTGCCAGCAGCTTAACTCTAGCGGGAGGGAATAACGCAGATACGCAGTATTTT	CASSLTLAGGNNADTQYF
NA	TRBV2	NA	TRBJ2-5	TGTGCCAGCAGTGACGGGGCCTTCTTTCTACAGATGATACAAGAGACCCAGTACTTC	CASSDGAFFLQMIQETQYF
once	TRBV4-3	NA	TRBJ1-4	TGCGCCAGCAGCCAAGACGAACCAGGGGTTAATGAAAAACTGTTTTTT	CASSQDEPGVNEKLFF
NA	TRBV9	NA	TRBJ1-1	TGTGCCAGCAGCGTAGCCAGGGCCTCGAACACTGAAGCTTTCTTT	CASSVARASNTEAFF
NA	TRBV4-1	TRBD1	TRBJ1-6	TGCGCCAGCAGCCAGGCCGGGACAGGGTTCCCCCTCCACTTT	CASSQAGTGFPLHF
NA	TRBV28	TRBD1	TRBJ1-2	TGTGCCAGCAGTCTTGACAGGGGGGAAGGAAGAGGCTACACCTTC	CASSLDRGEGRGYTF
NA	TRBV11-1	TRBD2	TRBJ2-5	TGTGCCAGCAGCCGGACTAGCGGGGTACAAGAGACCCAGTACTTC	CASSRTSGVQETQYF
NA	TRBV11-2	TRBD1	TRBJ2-7	TGTGCCAGCAGCTTAGATGCTGACAGGGGCTACGAGCAGTACTTC	CASSLDADRGYEQYF
NA	TRBV15	NA	TRBJ2-4	TGTGCCACCAGTTTTAGCGGAGCTATAGCCAAAAACATTCAGTACTTC	CATSFSGAIAKNIQYF
NA	TRBV20-1	NA	TRBJ1-3	TGCAGTGCTAGCGGTGGAAACACCATATATTTT	CSASGGNTIYF
few	TRBV4-3	TRBD1	TRBJ2-2	TGCGCCAGCAGCCCAGGGACAGGGGGCGGGGAGCTGTTTTTT	CASSPGTGGGELFF
once	TRBV4-3	NA	TRBJ2-7	TGCGCCAGCAGCCAAGTCCGGGGAACGGAGCAGTACTTC	CASSQVRGTEQYF
once	TRBV27	TRBD2	TRBJ2-1	TGTGCCAGCAGTCCCCTAGCGGGGTACAATGAGCAGTTCTTC	CASSPLAGYNEQFF
NA	TRBV28	NA	TRBJ1-2	TGTGCCAGCAACCGAACGAACTCTAACTATGGCTACACCTTC	CASNRTNSNYGYTF
NA	TRBV7-8	NA	TRBJ1-1	TGTGCCAGCAGCCAAAGGATGAACACTGAAGCTTTCTTT	CASSQRMNTEAFF
NA	TRBV25-1	NA	TRBJ2-7	TGTGCCAGCAGTGAGGGGACTCTTCGGGAGCAGTACTTC	CASSEGTLREQYF
NA	TRBV28	NA	TRBJ2-7	TGTGCCAGCAGTTTGGTTGGGGGGAACTACGAGCAGTACTTC	CASSLVGGNYEQYF
once	TRBV19	TRBD1	TRBJ2-7	TGTGCCAGTAGTCCGTCGACAGGGGGACTTCTCTCTACTTACGAGCAGTACTTC	CASSPSTGGLLSTYEQYF
NA	TRBV7-9	TRBD2	TRBJ2-1	TGTGCCAGCAGCTTTGACGGACTAGTTATTGAGCAGTTCTTC	CASSFDGLVIEQFF
NA	TRBV19	TRBD1	TRBJ1-2	TGTGCCAGTAGTATTCTCTCTTTGAACAGGGGGACCTATGGCTACACCTTC	CASSILSLNRGTYGYTF
NA	TRBV29-1	NA	TRBJ1-2	TGCAGCCATGACGGAGACTATGGCTACACCTTC	CSHDGDYGYTF